The clone carrying this T cell receptor (beta chain) was picked up a small number of times. Antigen unknown. Germline values: CDR1 SQVTM, CDR2 ANQGSEA. V dropped 4 bases and J dropped 1; count of bases not matched to a gene: 13. CDR3 length: 17 amino acids. These data originate in a study of cytomegalovirus exposure and HLA in healthy donors. Amplification used 60 Vbeta primers and 13 Jbeta primers. Clones were sequenced by immunoSEQ multiplex PCR, and TCRdb holds only the in-frame ones, with some missing. The data contain 180,000 or so clones, less than 80% of them singletons. Study-wide points: What TCR beta sequences reportedly achieved was accurate prediction of HLA-A and HLA-B alleles in most subjects.

The V gene is TRBV29-1, the J gene TRBJ2-7; 10 nucleotides align to TRBD2. This TCR was recovered from a man between 18 and 35 years old in good health and CMV-seronegative. Sequencing was done on a sample of PBMCs. CDR3 sequence (DNA): TGCAGCGTTGTCGCTAGCGGGAGTACAGGCTGGTCCTACGAGCAGTACTTC. Translation gives CSVVASGSTGWSYEQYF.